A selection of T cell receptor beta chains follows, all from one sample in a study of vaccination effects on CD4 cells after COVID-19. Antigens of these TCRs are unknown. The data were produced by immunoSEQ multiplex PCR, yet TCRdb's version contains in-frame clones alone and is incomplete. The top ten hold approximately 0.9% of the sample, which has fewer than 85,000 clones, about 80% seen once. Sequencing used CD4+ T cells from PBMCs cultured with HCoV-OC43 spike peptides, obtained after COVID-19 vaccination. The receptors shown here come from a human donor who received a COVID-19 vaccine. Each CDR3 is given without its conserved first and last residue. Each record gives: J gene, V gene, D gene, CDR3 protein. D genes are given only for firm matches.

J gene: TRBJ1-3
V gene: TRBV4-1
D gene: TRBD1
CDR3 protein: ASSHDRDGNTIY

J gene: TRBJ2-2
V gene: TRBV9
D gene: TRBD2
CDR3 protein: ASSRIAGGTNTGELF

J gene: TRBJ1-3
V gene: TRBV3-1/TRBV3-2
D gene: TRBD1
CDR3 protein: ASSAGTDSGNTIY

J gene: TRBJ1-5
V gene: TRBV19
D gene: TRBD1
CDR3 protein: ASSRGQGRGNQPQH

J gene: TRBJ2-2
V gene: TRBV27
D gene: NA
CDR3 protein: ASRGLGGRTGELF

J gene: TRBJ2-3
V gene: TRBV5-1
D gene: NA
CDR3 protein: ASSLVPTSTDTQY

J gene: TRBJ1-1
V gene: TRBV28
D gene: NA
CDR3 protein: ASSMDSNTEAF

J gene: TRBJ1-2
V gene: TRBV10-1
D gene: NA
CDR3 protein: ASSDSGTSGYT

J gene: TRBJ1-1
V gene: TRBV30
D gene: NA
CDR3 protein: AWSVSGRTEAF

J gene: TRBJ2-3
V gene: TRBV6-5
D gene: NA
CDR3 protein: ASTKSWQTDTQY

J gene: TRBJ1-5
V gene: TRBV20-1
D gene: NA
CDR3 protein: SASRLGDQPQH

J gene: TRBJ2-2
V gene: TRBV24-1
D gene: NA
CDR3 protein: ATSDFSGFPGELF

J gene: TRBJ1-5
V gene: TRBV28
D gene: NA
CDR3 protein: ASRAGGSSNQPQH

J gene: TRBJ2-5
V gene: TRBV30
D gene: NA
CDR3 protein: ALEWIAAATQY

J gene: TRBJ1-4
V gene: TRBV6-5
D gene: NA
CDR3 protein: ASGRVSNEKLF

J gene: TRBJ2-6
V gene: TRBV25-1
D gene: NA
CDR3 protein: ASSEYKSGANVLT

J gene: TRBJ2-1
V gene: TRBV6-2/TRBV6-3
D gene: NA
CDR3 protein: ASSYLLGEMGLGEQF

J gene: TRBJ2-1
V gene: TRBV4-1
D gene: NA
CDR3 protein: ASSLQGANEQF

J gene: TRBJ2-3
V gene: TRBV5-8
D gene: TRBD1
CDR3 protein: ASPELWDRSTDTQY

J gene: TRBJ2-5
V gene: TRBV19
D gene: TRBD1
CDR3 protein: ASSRQGEETQY

J gene: TRBJ2-5
V gene: TRBV5-4
D gene: NA
CDR3 protein: ASSDHRHTRETQY

J gene: TRBJ1-4
V gene: TRBV18
D gene: NA
CDR3 protein: ASTKAGLANEKLF

J gene: TRBJ1-2
V gene: TRBV11-1
D gene: TRBD1
CDR3 protein: ASSVNRGYGYT

J gene: TRBJ2-3
V gene: TRBV9
D gene: NA
CDR3 protein: ASSIRGSGSTDTQY

J gene: TRBJ1-3
V gene: TRBV6-2/TRBV6-3
D gene: NA
CDR3 protein: ASSTPRGAARDSGNTIY

J gene: TRBJ2-1
V gene: TRBV19
D gene: TRBD1
CDR3 protein: ASGPGDRSYNEQF

J gene: TRBJ1-1
V gene: TRBV3-1/TRBV3-2
D gene: NA
CDR3 protein: ASSQDWGTEAF

J gene: TRBJ2-1
V gene: TRBV6-5
D gene: TRBD2
CDR3 protein: ASSYTLAGGYEQF

J gene: TRBJ1-4
V gene: TRBV6-5
D gene: NA
CDR3 protein: ASRGGVATNEKLF

J gene: TRBJ1-2
V gene: TRBV19
D gene: TRBD1
CDR3 protein: ASSDPGQESGYT

J gene: TRBJ1-1
V gene: TRBV19
D gene: NA
CDR3 protein: ASSIGQGTEAF

J gene: TRBJ1-4
V gene: TRBV18
D gene: NA
CDR3 protein: ASSRIDSRTDEKLF

J gene: TRBJ1-5
V gene: TRBV19
D gene: TRBD1
CDR3 protein: ASKKQGPSNQPQH

J gene: TRBJ2-3
V gene: TRBV9
D gene: NA
CDR3 protein: ASSDWGDRPVDTQY

J gene: TRBJ1-2
V gene: TRBV10-1
D gene: TRBD1
CDR3 protein: ASSGEGAGSGYT

J gene: TRBJ1-1
V gene: TRBV19
D gene: TRBD1
CDR3 protein: ASSDTGVNTEAF

J gene: TRBJ2-3
V gene: TRBV9
D gene: NA
CDR3 protein: ASSGTVSTDTQY

J gene: TRBJ2-1
V gene: TRBV6-6
D gene: TRBD2
CDR3 protein: ASSYGGAYNEQF

J gene: TRBJ1-6
V gene: TRBV4-1
D gene: NA
CDR3 protein: ASSQDRGGVSPLH

J gene: TRBJ2-3
V gene: TRBV7-8
D gene: TRBD2
CDR3 protein: ASSLARGTSGVGADTQY

J gene: TRBJ2-1
V gene: TRBV5-4
D gene: NA
CDR3 protein: ASSSPTADSSYNEQF

J gene: TRBJ1-6
V gene: TRBV14
D gene: NA
CDR3 protein: ASSPVSGNNSPLH

J gene: TRBJ1-1
V gene: TRBV7-2
D gene: NA
CDR3 protein: ASSLGLGNTEAF

J gene: TRBJ2-1
V gene: TRBV7-3
D gene: NA
CDR3 protein: ASSPPGSNEQF

J gene: TRBJ1-2
V gene: TRBV27
D gene: TRBD1
CDR3 protein: ASSLSMDRGHGYT

J gene: TRBJ2-1
V gene: TRBV6-1
D gene: TRBD1
CDR3 protein: ASSLTSTGRSEQF